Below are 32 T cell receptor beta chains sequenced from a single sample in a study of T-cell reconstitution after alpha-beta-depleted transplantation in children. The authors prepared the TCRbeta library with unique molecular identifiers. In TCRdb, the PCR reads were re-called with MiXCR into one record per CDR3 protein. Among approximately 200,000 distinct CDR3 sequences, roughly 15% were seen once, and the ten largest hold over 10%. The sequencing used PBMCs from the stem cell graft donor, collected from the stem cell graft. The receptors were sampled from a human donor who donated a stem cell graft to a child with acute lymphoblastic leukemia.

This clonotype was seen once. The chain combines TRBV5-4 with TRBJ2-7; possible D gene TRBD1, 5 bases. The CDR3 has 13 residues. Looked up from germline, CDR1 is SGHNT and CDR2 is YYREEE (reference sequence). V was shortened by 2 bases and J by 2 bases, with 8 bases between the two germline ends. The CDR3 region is CASSFKGPYEQYF. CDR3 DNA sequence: TGTGCCAGCAGCTTCAAGGGGCCCTACGAGCAGTACTTC.

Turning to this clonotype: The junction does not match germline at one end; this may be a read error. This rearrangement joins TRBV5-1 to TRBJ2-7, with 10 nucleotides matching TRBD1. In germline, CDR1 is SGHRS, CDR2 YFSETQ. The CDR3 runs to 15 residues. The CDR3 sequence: CTSSSGQGLSYEQYF. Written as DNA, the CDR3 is TGCACCAGCAGCTCGGGACAGGGGTTATCTTACGAGCAGTACTTC.

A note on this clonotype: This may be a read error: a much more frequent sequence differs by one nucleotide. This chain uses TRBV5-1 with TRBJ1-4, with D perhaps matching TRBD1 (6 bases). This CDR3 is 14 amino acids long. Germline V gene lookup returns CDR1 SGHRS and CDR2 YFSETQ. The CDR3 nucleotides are TGCGCCATCAGCTTGGGGGCTGGAGATGAAAAACTGTTTTTT. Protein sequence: CAISLGAGDEKLFF.

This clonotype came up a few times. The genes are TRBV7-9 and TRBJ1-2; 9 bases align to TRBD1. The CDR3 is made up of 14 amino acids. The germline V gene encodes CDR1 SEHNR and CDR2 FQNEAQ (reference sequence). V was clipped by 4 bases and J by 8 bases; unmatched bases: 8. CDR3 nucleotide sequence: TGTGCCAGCAGCTCCCCCCGGGACAGGGACGGCTACACCTTC. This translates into CASSSPRDRDGYTF.

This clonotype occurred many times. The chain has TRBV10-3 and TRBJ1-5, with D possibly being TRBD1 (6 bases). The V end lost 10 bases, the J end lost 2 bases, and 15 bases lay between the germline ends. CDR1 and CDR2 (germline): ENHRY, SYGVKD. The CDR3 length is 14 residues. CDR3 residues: CATKTGQGNQPQHF. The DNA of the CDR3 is TGTGCCACGAAAACAGGGCAGGGCAATCAGCCCCAGCATTTT.

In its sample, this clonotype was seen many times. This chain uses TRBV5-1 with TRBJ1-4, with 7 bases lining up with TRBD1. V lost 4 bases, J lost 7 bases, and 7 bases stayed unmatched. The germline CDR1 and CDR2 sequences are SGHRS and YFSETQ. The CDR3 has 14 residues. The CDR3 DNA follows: TGCGCCAGCAGCCGGGACAGATTCCCTGAAAAACTGTTTTTT. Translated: CASSRDRFPEKLFF.

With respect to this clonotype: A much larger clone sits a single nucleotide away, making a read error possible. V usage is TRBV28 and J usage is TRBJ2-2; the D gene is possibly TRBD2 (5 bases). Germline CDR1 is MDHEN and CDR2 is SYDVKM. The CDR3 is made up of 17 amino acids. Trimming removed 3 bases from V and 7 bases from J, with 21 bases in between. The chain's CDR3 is CASSFSPDWTLGGELFF. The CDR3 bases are TGTGCCAGCAGTTTTTCCCCGGACTGGACGCTGGGCGGGGAGCTGTTTTTT.

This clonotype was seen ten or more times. CDR3 nucleotides: TGTGCCAGCAGCTTATCCCAGGGGGCCGGACCTGGCTACACCTTC. Encoded protein: CASSLSQGAGPGYTF. The chain couples TRBV7-2 to TRBJ1-2; 8 nucleotides align to TRBD1. The CDR3 covers 15 residues. CDR1 and CDR2 (germline): SGHTA, FQGNSA. The J segment lost 7 bases and the V segment lost 2 bases, leaving 9 bases of the junction unmatched.

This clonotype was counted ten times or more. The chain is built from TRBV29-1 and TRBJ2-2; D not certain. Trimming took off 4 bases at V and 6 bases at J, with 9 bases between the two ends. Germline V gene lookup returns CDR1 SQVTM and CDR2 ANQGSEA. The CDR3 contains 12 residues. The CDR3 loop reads CSVVRSSGELFF. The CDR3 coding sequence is TGCAGCGTTGTTAGAAGTTCCGGGGAGCTGTTTTTT.

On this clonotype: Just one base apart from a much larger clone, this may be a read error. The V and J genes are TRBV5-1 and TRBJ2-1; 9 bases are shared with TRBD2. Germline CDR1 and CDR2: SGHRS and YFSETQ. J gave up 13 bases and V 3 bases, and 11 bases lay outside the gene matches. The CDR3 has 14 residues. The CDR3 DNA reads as TGCGCCAGCAGCTCGATAGCGGGAGAGGGTGACCAGTTCTTC. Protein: CASSSIAGEGDQFF.

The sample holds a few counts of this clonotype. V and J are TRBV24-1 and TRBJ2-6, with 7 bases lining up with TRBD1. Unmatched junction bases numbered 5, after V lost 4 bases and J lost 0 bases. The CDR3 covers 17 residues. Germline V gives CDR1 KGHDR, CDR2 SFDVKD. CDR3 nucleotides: TGTGCCACCAGTGACCCGAGGACAGGCTCTGGGGCCAACGTCCTGACTTTC. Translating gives CATSDPRTGSGANVLTF.

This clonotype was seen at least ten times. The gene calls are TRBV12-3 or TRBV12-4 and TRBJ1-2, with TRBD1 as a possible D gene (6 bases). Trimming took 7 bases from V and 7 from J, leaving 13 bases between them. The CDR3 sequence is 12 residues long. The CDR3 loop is CASTSQGRGYTF. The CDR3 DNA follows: TGTGCCAGCACTTCACAGGGCCGTGGCTACACCTTC.

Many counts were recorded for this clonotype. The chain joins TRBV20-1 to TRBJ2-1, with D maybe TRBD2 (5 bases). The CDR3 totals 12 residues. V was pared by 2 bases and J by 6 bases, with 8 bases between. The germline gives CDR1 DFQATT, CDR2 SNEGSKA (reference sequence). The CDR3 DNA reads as TGCAGTGCTAGACTAGCAGGCAATGAGCAGTTCTTC. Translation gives CSARLAGNEQFF.

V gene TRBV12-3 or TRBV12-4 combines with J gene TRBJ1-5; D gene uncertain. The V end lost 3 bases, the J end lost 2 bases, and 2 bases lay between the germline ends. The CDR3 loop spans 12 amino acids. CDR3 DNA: TGTGCCAGCAGTTTGCGCAATCAGCCCCAGCATTTT. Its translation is CASSLRNQPQHF.

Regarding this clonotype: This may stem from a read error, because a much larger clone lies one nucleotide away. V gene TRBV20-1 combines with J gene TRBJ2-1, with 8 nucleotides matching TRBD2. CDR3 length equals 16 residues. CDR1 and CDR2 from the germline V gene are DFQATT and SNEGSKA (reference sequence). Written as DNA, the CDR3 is TGCAGTGCTAGAGAGAGACTATTAGCGGGATACAATGATCAGTTCTTC. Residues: CSARERLLAGYNDQFF.

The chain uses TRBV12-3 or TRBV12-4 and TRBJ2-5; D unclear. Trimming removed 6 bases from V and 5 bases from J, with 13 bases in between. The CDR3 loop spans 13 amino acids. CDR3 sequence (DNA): TGTGCCAGCAGCCTAGGATACGCGGAGACCCAGTACTTC. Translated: CASSLGYAETQYF.

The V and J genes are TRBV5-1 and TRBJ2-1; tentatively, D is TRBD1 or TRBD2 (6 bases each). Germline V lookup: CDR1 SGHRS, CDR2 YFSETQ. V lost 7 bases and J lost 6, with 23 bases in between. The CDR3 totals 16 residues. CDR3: CASEGGLAERGNEQFF. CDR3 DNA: TGCGCCAGCGAGGGGGGATTAGCGGAGAGGGGCAATGAGCAGTTCTTC.

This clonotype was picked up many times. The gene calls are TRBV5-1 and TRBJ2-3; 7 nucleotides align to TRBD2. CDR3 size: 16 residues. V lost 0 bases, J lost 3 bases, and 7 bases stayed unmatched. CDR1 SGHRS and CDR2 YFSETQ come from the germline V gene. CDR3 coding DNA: TGCGCCAGCAGCTTGGAAGGCGGGAGTTGGACAGATACGCAGTATTTT. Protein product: CASSLEGGSWTDTQYF. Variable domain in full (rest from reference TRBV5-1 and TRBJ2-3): KAGVTQTPRYLIKTRGQQVTLSCSPISGHRSVSWYQQTPGQGLQFLFEYFSETQRNKGNFPGRFSGRQFSNSRSEMNVSTLELGDSALYLCASSLEGGSWTDTQYFGPGTRLTVL.

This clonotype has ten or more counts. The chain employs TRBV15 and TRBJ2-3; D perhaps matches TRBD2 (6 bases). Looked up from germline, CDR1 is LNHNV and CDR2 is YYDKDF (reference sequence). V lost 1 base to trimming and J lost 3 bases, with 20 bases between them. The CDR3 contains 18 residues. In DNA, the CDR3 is TGTGCCACCAGCAGAGCTCCGGGGCGGGGTGGGAAAACAGATACGCAGTATTTT. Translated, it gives CATSRAPGRGGKTDTQYF. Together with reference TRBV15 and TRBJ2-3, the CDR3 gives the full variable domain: DAMVIQNPRYQVTQFGKPVTLSCSQTLNHNVMYWYQQKSSQAPKLLFHYYDKDFNNEADTPDNFQSRRPNTSFCFLDIRSPGLGDTAMYLCATSRAPGRGGKTDTQYFGPGTRLTVL.

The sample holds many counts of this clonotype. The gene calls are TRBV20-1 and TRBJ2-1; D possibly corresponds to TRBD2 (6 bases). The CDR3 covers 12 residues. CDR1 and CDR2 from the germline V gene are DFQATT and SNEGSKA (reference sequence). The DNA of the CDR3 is TGCAGCCCTGGCGGGGCCCTCAATGAGCAGTTCTTC. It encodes CSPGGALNEQFF.

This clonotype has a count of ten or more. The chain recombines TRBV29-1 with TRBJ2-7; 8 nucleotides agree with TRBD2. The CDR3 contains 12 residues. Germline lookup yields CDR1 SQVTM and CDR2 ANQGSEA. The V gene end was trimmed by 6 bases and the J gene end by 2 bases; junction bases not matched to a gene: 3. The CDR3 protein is CSVGTSPYEQYF. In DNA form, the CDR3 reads TGCAGCGTCGGGACTAGTCCCTACGAGCAGTACTTC.

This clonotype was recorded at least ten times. The CDR3 nucleotides are TGCGCCAGCAGCTTCCTTGAAAGCGGGAGAAGTGGTGAGCAGTTCTTC. Translating it yields CASSFLESGRSGEQFF. This sequence joins TRBV5-1 and TRBJ2-1; 8 nucleotides align to TRBD2. The ends lost 2 bases at V and 9 bases at J; junction bases unmatched: 13. CDR1 SGHRS and CDR2 YFSETQ come from the germline V gene. The CDR3 is made up of 16 amino acids.

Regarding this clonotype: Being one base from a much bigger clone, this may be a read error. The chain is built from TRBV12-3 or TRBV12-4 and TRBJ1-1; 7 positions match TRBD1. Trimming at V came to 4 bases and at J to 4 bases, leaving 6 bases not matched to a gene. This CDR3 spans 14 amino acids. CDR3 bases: TGTGCCAGCAGTTACAGGGGCCCGGGCACTGAAGCTTTCTTT. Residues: CASSYRGPGTEAFF.

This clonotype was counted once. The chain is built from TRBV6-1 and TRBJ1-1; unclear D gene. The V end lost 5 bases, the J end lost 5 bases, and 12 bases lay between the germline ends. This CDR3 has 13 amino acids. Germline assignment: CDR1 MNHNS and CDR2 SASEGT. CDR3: CASSTLKRTEAFF. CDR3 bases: TGTGCCAGCAGTACACTTAAGAGGACTGAAGCTTTCTTT.

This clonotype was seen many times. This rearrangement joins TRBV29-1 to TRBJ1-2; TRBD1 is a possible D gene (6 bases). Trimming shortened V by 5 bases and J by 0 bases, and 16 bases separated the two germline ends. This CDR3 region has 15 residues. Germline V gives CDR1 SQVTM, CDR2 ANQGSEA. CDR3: CSVPREGVPNYGYTF. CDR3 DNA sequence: TGCAGCGTTCCTCGCGAGGGGGTACCTAACTATGGCTACACCTTC.

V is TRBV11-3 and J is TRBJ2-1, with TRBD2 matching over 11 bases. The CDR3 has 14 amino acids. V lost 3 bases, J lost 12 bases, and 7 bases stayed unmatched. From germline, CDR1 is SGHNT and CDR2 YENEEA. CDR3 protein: CASSLTLGTSGQFF. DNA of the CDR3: TGTGCCAGCAGCTTGACCCTCGGGACTAGCGGGCAGTTCTTC.

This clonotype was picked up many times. In DNA form, the CDR3 reads TGCAGTGCTAGATCCGGGGGCACTGGAAACACCATATATTTT. Protein: CSARSGGTGNTIYF. The genes are TRBV20-1 and TRBJ1-3; D is perhaps TRBD1 (6 bases). Germline CDR1 and CDR2: DFQATT and SNEGSKA (reference sequence). CDR3 length: 14 residues. Trimming removed 2 bases at V and 2 bases at J, with 10 bases between.

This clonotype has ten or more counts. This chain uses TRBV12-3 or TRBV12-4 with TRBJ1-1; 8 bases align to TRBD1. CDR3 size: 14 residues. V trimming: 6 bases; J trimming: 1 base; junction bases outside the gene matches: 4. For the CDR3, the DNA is TGTGCCAGCAGCGACAGGGGCGGGAACACTGAAGCTTTCTTT. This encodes CASSDRGGNTEAFF.

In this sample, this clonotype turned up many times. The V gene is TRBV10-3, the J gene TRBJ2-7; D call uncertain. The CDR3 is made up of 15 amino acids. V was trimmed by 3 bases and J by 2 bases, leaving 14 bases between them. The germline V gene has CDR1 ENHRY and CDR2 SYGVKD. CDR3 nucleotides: TGTGCCATCAGTGACCCCGCTAAAAGCGCCTACGAGCAGTACTTC. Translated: CAISDPAKSAYEQYF.

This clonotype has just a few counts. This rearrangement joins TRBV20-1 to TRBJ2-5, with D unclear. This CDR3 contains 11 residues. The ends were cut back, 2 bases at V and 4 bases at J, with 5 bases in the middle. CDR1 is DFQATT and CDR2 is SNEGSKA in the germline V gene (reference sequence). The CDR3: CSARSIETQYF. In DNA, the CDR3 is TGCAGTGCTAGATCTATAGAGACCCAGTACTTC.

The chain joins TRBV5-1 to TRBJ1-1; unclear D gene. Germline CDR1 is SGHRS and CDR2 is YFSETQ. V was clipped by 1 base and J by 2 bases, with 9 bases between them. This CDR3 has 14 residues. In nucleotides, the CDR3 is TGCGCCAGCAGCTTGACAGAAATTAACACTGAAGCTTTCTTT. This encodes CASSLTEINTEAFF.

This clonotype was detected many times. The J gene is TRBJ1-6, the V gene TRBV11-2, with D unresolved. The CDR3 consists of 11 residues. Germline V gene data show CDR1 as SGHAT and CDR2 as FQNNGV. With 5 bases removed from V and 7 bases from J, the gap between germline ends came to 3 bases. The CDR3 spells CASSNNSPLHF. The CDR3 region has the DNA TGTGCCAGCAGCAACAATTCACCCCTCCACTTT.